These 16 T cell receptor beta chains came from one sample sequenced in a study of vaccination and CD4 T cells after COVID-19. Regarding treatment: roughly 10-day PBMC culture with coronavirus spike peptide pools or control peptides (ViraFEST assay). Their cognate antigens are unknown. Once obtained from cultured CD4+ T cells, the DNA was sequenced using the Oncomine TCR Beta short-read assay. Each CDR3 protein is one row after TCRdb ran MiXCR on the PCR reads. The repertoire includes 9,000 to 10,000 distinct CDR3 sequences, approximately 66% of them detected once, and 20% to 30% sits in the top ten. What was sequenced was CD4+ T cells from blood, cultured in vitro. The receptors come from a human donor who had recovered from COVID-19.

This chain joins TRBV2 and TRBJ2-3, with TRBD2 matching 8 bases. Trimming cost V 6 bases and J 7 bases; bases outside gene matches: 15. From germline, CDR1 is SNHLY and CDR2 FYNNEI. This CDR3 region has 16 residues. The CDR3, as DNA: TGTGCCAGCAGACCTCAGGGCGGGGGGTTACTACATACGCAGTATTTT. Translated: CASRPQGGGLLHTQYF.

In this sample, this clonotype turned up a few times. V gene TRBV20-1 combines with J gene TRBJ2-7; D remains ambiguous. V dropped 0 bases and J dropped 3 bases, with 6 bases sitting between them. The CDR3 sequence is 12 residues long. Per germline, CDR1 DFQATT and CDR2 SNEGSKA (reference sequence). The DNA of the CDR3 is TGCAGTGCTAGAGACTGGGACTACGAGCAGTACTTC. This encodes CSARDWDYEQYF.

This clonotype was detected a few times. The chain carries TRBV28 and TRBJ1-5; no clear D gene. V dropped 6 bases and J dropped 2 bases, with 5 bases sitting between them. The CDR3 totals 12 residues. CDR1 MDHEN and CDR2 SYDVKM come from the germline V gene. Here the CDR3 reads CASRVGNQPQHF. The CDR3 coding sequence is TGTGCCAGCAGGGTGGGCAATCAGCCCCAGCATTTT.

The chain couples TRBV7-9 to TRBJ1-2, with 7 bases matching TRBD1. The CDR3 is made up of 15 amino acids. Germline V gene sequence: CDR1 SEHNR, CDR2 FQNEAQ (reference sequence). V lost 5 bases to trimming and J lost 1 base; unmatched junction nucleotides: 7. The CDR3 bases are TGTGCCAGCAGCCCGGGCGGGACAGTTAACTATGGCTACACCTTC. Translating it yields CASSPGGTVNYGYTF.

The rearrangement links TRBV20-1 to TRBJ1-6; D ambiguous. Germline values: CDR1 DFQATT, CDR2 SNEGSKA (reference sequence). The CDR3 is made up of 14 amino acids. Deletions cut 5 bases from V and 0 bases from J, with 8 bases between. In DNA form, the CDR3 reads TGCAGTGCTCGCTCCAGCTCCTATAATTCACCCCTCCACTTT. Protein: CSARSSSYNSPLHF.

The rearrangement uses TRBV6-1 and TRBJ1-5; no definite D call. The length of the CDR3 is 14 residues. Trimming cost V 2 bases and J 4 bases, with 9 bases left between them. Germline-derived CDR1 and CDR2 are MNHNS and SASEGT. CDR3 region: CASSERRQNQPQHF. The CDR3 nucleotides read TGTGCCAGCAGTGAACGTCGGCAGAATCAGCCCCAGCATTTT.

This clonotype was recorded only once. This sequence joins TRBV20-1 and TRBJ2-1; 9 bases align to TRBD2. CDR3 size: 16 residues. The junction had 12 bases not matched to a gene; V was cut back by 5 bases and J by 4 bases. Germline V lookup: CDR1 DFQATT, CDR2 SNEGSKA (reference sequence). The DNA of the CDR3 is TGCAGTGCTCATCTACCGACTAGCGGAGGGTACAATGAGCAGTTCTTC. Translated: CSAHLPTSGGYNEQFF.

The gene calls are TRBV25-1 and TRBJ1-2; 7 positions match TRBD1. After removal of 1 base from V and 1 base from J, the junction contained 9 bases not matched to a gene. The CDR3 runs to 17 residues. Germline V lookup: CDR1 MGHDK, CDR2 SYGVNS. Written as DNA, the CDR3 is TGTGCCAGCAGTGAATCAGGGGGGCCGCAATATAACTATGGCTACACCTTC. Residues: CASSESGGPQYNYGYTF.

In its sample, this clonotype was seen once. The J gene is TRBJ2-5, the V gene TRBV25-1, with D possibly being TRBD1 or TRBD2 (5 bases each). Germline assignment: CDR1 MGHDK and CDR2 SYGVNS. This CDR3 region has 13 residues. V gave up 5 bases and J gave up 1 base, with 8 bases separating them. Written as DNA, the CDR3 is TGTGCCAGCAGTAAAGGGACCCAAGAGACCCAGTACTTC. Protein sequence: CASSKGTQETQYF.

Only one count was recorded for this clonotype. The chain couples TRBV18 to TRBJ1-2, with 8 bases fitting TRBD1. Germline V gives CDR1 KGHSH, CDR2 LQKENI. Trimming removed 6 bases from V and 3 bases from J; junction bases left unmatched: 6. This CDR3 spans 14 amino acids. CDR3 in amino acids: CASSRGTGDYGYTF. In DNA form, the CDR3 reads TGTGCCAGCTCTCGAGGGACAGGTGACTATGGCTACACCTTC.

V gene TRBV6-1 combines with J gene TRBJ1-1; no definite D call. From germline, CDR1 is MNHNS and CDR2 SASEGT. The CDR3 consists of 14 residues. Trimming took 7 bases from V and 4 from J, leaving 16 bases between them. This CDR3 reads CASNPRRSVTEAFF. The CDR3 coding sequence is TGTGCCAGCAATCCCCGGAGGAGTGTCACTGAAGCTTTCTTT.

This rearrangement joins TRBV6-2 or TRBV6-3 to TRBJ1-2; no definite D call. Germline CDR1 and CDR2: MNHEY and SVGEGT. The CDR3 is made up of 13 amino acids. Trimming shortened V by 6 bases and J by 0 bases, and 8 bases separated the two germline ends. Written as DNA, the CDR3 is TGTGCCAGCAGGGTCTTAGCTAACTATGGCTACACCTTC. Protein product: CASRVLANYGYTF.

The chain joins TRBV27 to TRBJ1-5, with D possibly TRBD1 on 6 matching bases. Looked up from germline, CDR1 is MNHEY and CDR2 is SMNVEV (reference sequence). V was trimmed by 6 bases and J by 1 base, leaving 10 bases between them. This CDR3 comprises 14 residues. The CDR3 DNA follows: TGTGCCAGCAGCCCGCAGGGGAGCAATCAGCCCCAGCATTTT. This gives the protein CASSPQGSNQPQHF.

The J gene is TRBJ2-7, the V gene TRBV6-1; D uncertain. This CDR3 has 15 amino acids. The V gene lost 3 bases and the J gene lost 3 bases, with 15 bases spanning the gap. Per germline, CDR1 MNHNS and CDR2 SASEGT. This CDR3 is CASSDHRIKFYEQYF. DNA of the CDR3: TGTGCCAGCAGTGATCATAGGATCAAATTCTACGAGCAGTACTTC.

This sequence joins TRBV6-5 and TRBJ1-5, with no clear D. Per germline, CDR1 MNHEY and CDR2 SVGAGI. Trimming removed 4 bases from V and 1 base from J, with 8 bases in between. The CDR3 has 14 amino acids. In DNA, the CDR3 is TGTGCCAGCAGTTCGGGGTGGAGCAATCAGCCCCAGCATTTT. It translates to CASSSGWSNQPQHF.

The gene calls are TRBV19 and TRBJ1-1, with D possibly being TRBD1 (5 bases). Trimming cost V 5 bases and J 4 bases, with 17 bases left between them. The CDR3 runs 15 residues. CDR1 and CDR2 from the germline V gene are LNHDA and SQIVND (reference sequence). The CDR3 reads CASSWSPGGSTEAFF. The CDR3 nucleotides are TGTGCCAGTAGTTGGAGCCCCGGGGGATCCACTGAAGCTTTCTTT.